A selection of T cell receptor beta chains follows, all from one sample in a study of cytomegalovirus exposure and HLA in healthy donors. The protocol was immunoSEQ multiplex PCR, while the TCRdb copy is restricted to in-frame clones and leaves out a portion. Of roughly 100,000 clones listed, roughly 12% are singletons. Material: PBMCs. These TCRs come from a man aged 35 to 55 in good health and CMV-seropositive. Each CDR3 is given with its conserved first and last residue. The D gene is left open where the match is weak. Not every row has a clone size; where given, it reads once, few, many or a size class.

CDR3 DNA: TGTGCCAGTAGTCCTGGACAGGGTAGCTCCTACAATGAGCAGTTCTTC
CDR3 protein: CASSPGQGSSYNEQFF
clone size: .
V gene: TRBV19
J gene: TRBJ2-1
D gene: TRBD1

CDR3 DNA: TGTGCCAGCTCGCCGGGGACACCCCTTGAAGTTACGCAGTATTTT
CDR3 protein: CASSPGTPLEVTQYF
clone size: few
V gene: TRBV7-9
J gene: TRBJ2-3
D gene: .

CDR3 DNA: TGTGCCAGTAGTCTCTCAGCGTTCTATGGCTACACCTTC
CDR3 protein: CASSLSAFYGYTF
clone size: .
V gene: TRBV19
J gene: TRBJ1-2
D gene: .

CDR3 DNA: TGCGCCAGCAGTCGGACTAGCGGGAACGAGCAGTACTTC
CDR3 protein: CASSRTSGNEQYF
clone size: .
V gene: TRBV10-1
J gene: TRBJ2-7
D gene: TRBD2

CDR3 DNA: TGTGCCAGCAGTGCGGTCCCCCTGGGCACAGATACGCAGTATTTT
CDR3 protein: CASSAVPLGTDTQYF
clone size: few
V gene: TRBV2
J gene: TRBJ2-3
D gene: .

CDR3 DNA: TGTGCCAGCAGTTTATTTTTGAGGGAGGGGAGACTAGCTATCGGGAACACCGGGGAGCTGTTTTTT
CDR3 protein: CASSLFLREGRLAIGNTGELFF
clone size: .
V gene: TRBV27
J gene: TRBJ2-2
D gene: TRBD2

CDR3 DNA: TGTGCCATCAGCCCCGAGGTAGGGAGGGAGACCCAGTACTTC
CDR3 protein: CAISPEVGRETQYF
clone size: .
V gene: TRBV10-3
J gene: TRBJ2-5
D gene: .

CDR3 DNA: TGTGCCAGCAGCCAGCTGACAGGGTATAGCAATCAGCCCCAGCATTTT
CDR3 protein: CASSQLTGYSNQPQHF
clone size: few
V gene: TRBV5-8
J gene: TRBJ1-5
D gene: TRBD1

CDR3 DNA: TGTGCCAGCAGCTTAGACGGGAGCCAAGAGACCCAGTACTTC
CDR3 protein: CASSLDGSQETQYF
clone size: .
V gene: TRBV7-2
J gene: TRBJ2-5
D gene: .

CDR3 DNA: TGCGCCAGCAGCTTGACTTCTTCCCCCTCTGGGGCCAACGTCCTGACTTTC
CDR3 protein: CASSLTSSPSGANVLTF
clone size: few
V gene: TRBV5-1
J gene: TRBJ2-6
D gene: .

CDR3 DNA: TGCGCCAGCAGCCACGGGGACAGGGACGGAAACACCATATATTTT
CDR3 protein: CASSHGDRDGNTIYF
clone size: .
V gene: TRBV4-1
J gene: TRBJ1-3
D gene: TRBD1

CDR3 DNA: TGTGCCAGCAGCCGTTGGGGGGCGGGAGGGGCGGAGCAGTACTTC
CDR3 protein: CASSRWGAGGAEQYF
clone size: .
V gene: TRBV5-4
J gene: TRBJ2-7
D gene: TRBD2

CDR3 DNA: TGCGCCACCCTCGGGACTAGCGGGAGTATCTACGAGCAGTACTTC
CDR3 protein: CATLGTSGSIYEQYF
clone size: .
V gene: TRBV10-2
J gene: TRBJ2-7
D gene: TRBD2

CDR3 DNA: TGCGCCAGCAGTTACCGGGACACCCAGGATGAGCAGTTCTTC
CDR3 protein: CASSYRDTQDEQFF
clone size: few
V gene: TRBV5-1
J gene: TRBJ2-1
D gene: .

CDR3 DNA: TGTGCCAGTAGTCCTAGCGTAGCCGGGGAGCTGTTTTTT
CDR3 protein: CASSPSVAGELFF
clone size: few
V gene: TRBV19
J gene: TRBJ2-2
D gene: .

CDR3 DNA: TGTGCCAGCAGCTTTCTGGGACTAGCGGGAGCGGATTACAATGAGCAGTTCTTC
CDR3 protein: CASSFLGLAGADYNEQFF
clone size: few
V gene: TRBV7-8
J gene: TRBJ2-1
D gene: TRBD2

CDR3 DNA: TGTGCCTGGATTAGGCAGGGGGCTCGCACTGAAGCTTTCTTT
CDR3 protein: CAWIRQGARTEAFF
clone size: .
V gene: TRBV30
J gene: TRBJ1-1
D gene: TRBD1

CDR3 DNA: TGTGCCAGCAGCTATCAACCGGGACAGGTTTCCTACGAGCAGTACTTC
CDR3 protein: CASSYQPGQVSYEQYF
clone size: .
V gene: TRBV7-8
J gene: TRBJ2-7
D gene: TRBD1

CDR3 DNA: TGTGCCAGCAGTATTAGCGGTGCGAACACCGGGGAGCTGTTTTTT
CDR3 protein: CASSISGANTGELFF
clone size: few
V gene: TRBV7-9
J gene: TRBJ2-2
D gene: .

CDR3 DNA: TGCGCCAGCAGCCAAGATTGGCGGGAGCTGTCCTACGAGCAGTACTTC
CDR3 protein: CASSQDWRELSYEQYF
clone size: .
V gene: TRBV4-1
J gene: TRBJ2-7
D gene: TRBD2

CDR3 DNA: TGTGCCAGCAGTGGGGGACAGGGGGAGTACGAGCAGTACTTC
CDR3 protein: CASSGGQGEYEQYF
clone size: few
V gene: TRBV6-1
J gene: TRBJ2-7
D gene: TRBD1

CDR3 DNA: TGTGCCAGCTCACTCTCTTCTCCGAACACCGGGGAGCTGTTTTTT
CDR3 protein: CASSLSSPNTGELFF
clone size: .
V gene: TRBV18
J gene: TRBJ2-2
D gene: .

CDR3 DNA: TGTGCCAGCAGCTTAGAACGGCAGGGGGGACAAACCTTC
CDR3 protein: CASSLERQGGQTF
clone size: .
V gene: TRBV7-6
J gene: TRBJ1-2
D gene: TRBD1

CDR3 DNA: TGTGCCAGCAGTTACTCGGAGAGCTCCTACAATGAGCAGTTCTTC
CDR3 protein: CASSYSESSYNEQFF
clone size: .
V gene: TRBV6-5
J gene: TRBJ2-1
D gene: .

CDR3 DNA: TGTGCCAGCAAGTGGGAGGAGGACGCAGATACGCAGTATTTT
CDR3 protein: CASKWEEDADTQYF
clone size: many
V gene: TRBV27
J gene: TRBJ2-3
D gene: .

CDR3 DNA: TGTGCCACCAGCAGAGAGGGGTTTAGCGTTCATCCAGATACGCAGTATTTT
CDR3 protein: CATSREGFSVHPDTQYF
clone size: .
V gene: TRBV15
J gene: TRBJ2-3
D gene: .

CDR3 DNA: TGTGCCAGCAGCTTCGGACTAGCGGGAGGTGTGGAGACCCAGTACTTC
CDR3 protein: CASSFGLAGGVETQYF
clone size: .
V gene: TRBV9
J gene: TRBJ2-5
D gene: TRBD2

CDR3 DNA: TGCGCCAGCAGCCACGTTAGGGGTCGATTTGGAAACATTCAGTACTTC
CDR3 protein: CASSHVRGRFGNIQYF
clone size: few
V gene: TRBV4-1
J gene: TRBJ2-4
D gene: .

CDR3 DNA: TGTGCTAGTGGAAAAATGTGGACTGACACTGAAGCTTTCTTT
CDR3 protein: CASGKMWTDTEAFF
clone size: .
V gene: TRBV12-5
J gene: TRBJ1-1
D gene: .

CDR3 DNA: TGTGCCAGCAATGGAGGTGGAAACACCATATATTTT
CDR3 protein: CASNGGGNTIYF
clone size: few
V gene: TRBV28
J gene: TRBJ1-3
D gene: .

CDR3 DNA: TGCAGCGCCCAGAGACGGGACTCAGGCGGCTACACCTTC
CDR3 protein: CSAQRRDSGGYTF
clone size: few
V gene: TRBV29-1
J gene: TRBJ1-2
D gene: .

CDR3 DNA: TGTGCCAGCAGCTTAGTCACTGGGGGGTCTTACGAGCAGTACTTC
CDR3 protein: CASSLVTGGSYEQYF
clone size: .
V gene: TRBV7-9
J gene: TRBJ2-7
D gene: .

CDR3 DNA: TGTGCCAGCAGCTTAAGCGGCGGGAGCTTATACACCGGGGAGCTGTTTTTT
CDR3 protein: CASSLSGGSLYTGELFF
clone size: few
V gene: TRBV7-3
J gene: TRBJ2-2
D gene: TRBD2

CDR3 DNA: TGTGCCAGCAGCTGGACAGGGGTTGCCCCAGAGACCCAGTACTTC
CDR3 protein: CASSWTGVAPETQYF
clone size: few
V gene: TRBV6-1
J gene: TRBJ2-5
D gene: TRBD1

CDR3 DNA: TGCGCCAGCAGCCAAGACTTGGCTAGCCGAACAAGGGGGGAGCAGTACTTC
CDR3 protein: CASSQDLASRTRGEQYF
clone size: few
V gene: TRBV4-1
J gene: TRBJ2-7
D gene: .

CDR3 DNA: TGTGCCAGCAGCCGGACTAGCGGGAGTTACGAGCAGTACTTC
CDR3 protein: CASSRTSGSYEQYF
clone size: .
V gene: TRBV7-2
J gene: TRBJ2-7
D gene: TRBD2

CDR3 DNA: TGCAGCGTTGGGGCTAGCGGGGCTATAGGTGAGCAGTTCTTC
CDR3 protein: CSVGASGAIGEQFF
clone size: few
V gene: TRBV29-1
J gene: TRBJ2-1
D gene: TRBD2

CDR3 DNA: TGTGCCAGTAGTATCGGGGTCCCCTCATTCACAGATACGCAGTATTTT
CDR3 protein: CASSIGVPSFTDTQYF
clone size: .
V gene: TRBV19
J gene: TRBJ2-3
D gene: .

CDR3 DNA: TGTGCCAGCAGCAGAAAGGGGGCTGAGACTGAAGCTTTCTTT
CDR3 protein: CASSRKGAETEAFF
clone size: many
V gene: TRBV7-2
J gene: TRBJ1-1
D gene: TRBD1

CDR3 DNA: TGTGCCAGCAGCTTAAGCCAGGGGTGGACAGATACGCAGTATTTT
CDR3 protein: CASSLSQGWTDTQYF
clone size: few
V gene: TRBV7-9
J gene: TRBJ2-3
D gene: .

CDR3 DNA: TGTGCCAGCAGTTCCCCTAGCGGGAGGAGGGTAGATACGCAGTATTTT
CDR3 protein: CASSSPSGRRVDTQYF
clone size: .
V gene: TRBV28
J gene: TRBJ2-3
D gene: TRBD2

CDR3 DNA: TGTGCCAGCAGTTTTTTCACAGGGGCCAACACAGATACGCAGTATTTT
CDR3 protein: CASSFFTGANTDTQYF
clone size: .
V gene: TRBV6-5
J gene: TRBJ2-3
D gene: TRBD1

CDR3 DNA: TGTGCCAGCAGTCAACAGGGGGCGGGACAGCCCCAGCATTTT
CDR3 protein: CASSQQGAGQPQHF
clone size: few
V gene: TRBV6-1
J gene: TRBJ1-5
D gene: TRBD1

CDR3 DNA: TGTGCCAGCAGTTTAAGGGTAGGAGGCTATGGCTACACCTTC
CDR3 protein: CASSLRVGGYGYTF
clone size: few
V gene: TRBV27
J gene: TRBJ1-2
D gene: .

CDR3 DNA: TGCAGCGTTGGGACGGGAGCGTACAATGAGCAGTTCTTC
CDR3 protein: CSVGTGAYNEQFF
clone size: few
V gene: TRBV29-1
J gene: TRBJ2-1
D gene: .

CDR3 DNA: TGTGCCAGCAGCCCAACCCATGCGTACGAGCAGTACTTC
CDR3 protein: CASSPTHAYEQYF
clone size: .
V gene: TRBV11-2
J gene: TRBJ2-7
D gene: .

CDR3 DNA: TGCGCCAGCAGGGCCGGGACAGCGAGCAATCAGCCCCAGCATTTT
CDR3 protein: CASRAGTASNQPQHF
clone size: few
V gene: TRBV5-1
J gene: TRBJ1-5
D gene: TRBD1

CDR3 DNA: TGTGCCAGTTCGCAGGGAACCTATGGCTACACCTTC
CDR3 protein: CASSQGTYGYTF
clone size: few
V gene: TRBV19
J gene: TRBJ1-2
D gene: .

CDR3 DNA: TGCGCCAGCAGCTGGACAGGGGATAGCTACGAGCAGTACTTC
CDR3 protein: CASSWTGDSYEQYF
clone size: once
V gene: TRBV5-1
J gene: TRBJ2-7
D gene: TRBD1

CDR3 DNA: TGTGCCAGCAGTTTATCGATCGCTAGCGGGACCCTCACAGATACGCAGTATTTT
CDR3 protein: CASSLSIASGTLTDTQYF
clone size: few
V gene: TRBV27
J gene: TRBJ2-3
D gene: TRBD2

CDR3 DNA: TGTGCCACCAGCCTGACTTTCTCCTACAATGAGCAGTTCTTC
CDR3 protein: CATSLTFSYNEQFF
clone size: .
V gene: TRBV15
J gene: TRBJ2-1
D gene: .

CDR3 DNA: TGTGCCAGCAGCTTAGTAGGGAGACAGGGAGTCTATGGCTACACCTTC
CDR3 protein: CASSLVGRQGVYGYTF
clone size: few
V gene: TRBV7-8
J gene: TRBJ1-2
D gene: TRBD1

CDR3 DNA: TGTGCCAGCAGCCAGGACAGGGGAGATCCCAACTATGGCTACACCTTC
CDR3 protein: CASSQDRGDPNYGYTF
clone size: many
V gene: TRBV7-6
J gene: TRBJ1-2
D gene: TRBD1

CDR3 DNA: TGCAGCGTAGCGGAGGCCACAGATACGCAGTATTTT
CDR3 protein: CSVAEATDTQYF
clone size: .
V gene: TRBV29-1
J gene: TRBJ2-3
D gene: .

CDR3 DNA: TGTGCCAGCAGCGAACAGGGGTCAGGGCCCTACGAGCAGTACTTC
CDR3 protein: CASSEQGSGPYEQYF
clone size: .
V gene: TRBV11-2
J gene: TRBJ2-7
D gene: TRBD1

CDR3 DNA: TGCAGCGCCTCTTACTTCTACGAGCAGTACTTC
CDR3 protein: CSASYFYEQYF
clone size: few
V gene: TRBV29-1
J gene: TRBJ2-7
D gene: .

CDR3 DNA: TGTGCCAGCAACCGGGAGGGTTACAATGAGCAGTTCTTC
CDR3 protein: CASNREGYNEQFF
clone size: .
V gene: TRBV2
J gene: TRBJ2-1
D gene: TRBD2

CDR3 DNA: TGTGCCAGCAGTACAACCGGGACTAGCGGGAGTGTCCCCTACGAGCAGTACTTC
CDR3 protein: CASSTTGTSGSVPYEQYF
clone size: .
V gene: TRBV28
J gene: TRBJ2-7
D gene: TRBD2

CDR3 DNA: TGTGCCAGCAATGCCGCGGGATACTACAATGAGCAGTTCTTC
CDR3 protein: CASNAAGYYNEQFF
clone size: few
V gene: TRBV25-1
J gene: TRBJ2-1
D gene: .